The clone carrying this T cell receptor beta chain was seen at least ten times. The record originates from a study of T-cell memory formation after mild COVID-19. TCRdb reprocessed the 5' RACE reads with MiXCR, giving one entry per CDR3 protein. The profile shows 60,000 to 65,000 distinct CDR3 sequences, 9% to 9.5% of them singletons. Per the germline V gene, CDR1 is LNHNV and CDR2 is YYDKDF (reference sequence). The CDR3 sequence is 17 residues long. The ends lost 0 bases at V and 2 bases at J; junction bases unmatched: 9. This receptor was obtained from a man aged 18 to 30 who had mild COVID-19 (a few samples of this study predate the infection). Cell type and time point are not known. Sequencing was performed on PBMCs or a T cell subset sorted from them (not recorded which). The V call is TRBV15, the J call TRBJ2-7, with 8 bases lining up with TRBD1. CDR3 sequence reads: CATSREFGTGMAYEQYF. The DNA for the CDR3 is TGTGCCACCAGCAGAGAATTTGGGACAGGCATGGCCTACGAGCAGTACTTC. The variable domain in full, with the rest retrieved from reference TRBV15 and TRBJ2-7, is DAMVIQNPRYQVTQFGKPVTLSCSQTLNHNVMYWYQQKSSQAPKLLFHYYDKDFNNEADTPDNFQSRRPNTSFCFLDIRSPGLGDTAMYLCATSREFGTGMAYEQYFGPGTRLTVT.